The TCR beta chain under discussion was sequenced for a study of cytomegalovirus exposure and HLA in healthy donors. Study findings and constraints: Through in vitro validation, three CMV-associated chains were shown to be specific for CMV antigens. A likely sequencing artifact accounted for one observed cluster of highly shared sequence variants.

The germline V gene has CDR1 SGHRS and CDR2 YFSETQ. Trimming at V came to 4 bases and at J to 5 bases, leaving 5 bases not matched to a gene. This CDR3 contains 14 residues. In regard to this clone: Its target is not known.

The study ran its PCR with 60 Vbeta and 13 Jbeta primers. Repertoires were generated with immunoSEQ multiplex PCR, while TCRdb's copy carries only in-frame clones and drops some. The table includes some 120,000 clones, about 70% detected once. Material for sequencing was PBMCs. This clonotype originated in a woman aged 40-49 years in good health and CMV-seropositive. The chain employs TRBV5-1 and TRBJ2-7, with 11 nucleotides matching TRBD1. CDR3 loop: CASSRRTGGDEQYF. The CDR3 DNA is TGCGCCAGCAGCCGGAGGACAGGGGGCGACGAGCAGTACTTC.